Shown below are 9 T cell receptor beta chains from a single sample sequenced in a study of identical twins. TCRdb processed the 5' RACE reads anew with MiXCR; each CDR3 protein has one entry. The table records some 250,000 distinct CDR3 sequences, 12% of them present only once. This sample also appeared in a second study, on yellow fever vaccine responses in identical twins.

Sequencing used memory (CD45RO+) T cells sorted from blood. These receptors were collected from a woman aged 18-29 years in good health.

This clonotype has only a few counts. V gene TRBV7-3 combines with J gene TRBJ2-1; the D is unclear. The CDR3 has 13 amino acids. Germline CDR1 SGHTA, CDR2 FQGTGA. The ends were cut back, 5 bases at V and 9 bases at J, with 14 bases in the middle. CDR3 nucleotide sequence: TGTGCCAGCAGCCCCGTCGGAGAACTTGAGCAGTTCTTC. It specifies CASSPVGELEQFF.

This clonotype was counted ten times or more. CDR3 coding DNA: TGTGCCAGCAGCCGACAGGATAATTCACCCCTCCACTTT. The encoded protein is CASSRQDNSPLHF. The chain couples TRBV7-9 to TRBJ1-6; weak D call: TRBD1 (6 bases). Germline assignment: CDR1 SEHNR and CDR2 FQNEAQ (reference sequence). The V and J ends lost 5 bases and 5 bases respectively, with 7 bases between them. The CDR3 extends over 13 amino acids.

The table lists this clonotype with many counts. The CDR3 DNA follows: TGTGCCAGCAGCCAAGATACCGATACGCAGTATTTT. It is translated as CASSQDTDTQYF. This sequence joins TRBV4-2 and TRBJ2-3; no definite D call. Germline CDR1 LGHNA, CDR2 YNFKEQ. The CDR3 length is 12 residues. V was trimmed by 0 bases and J by 6 bases, leaving 4 bases between them.

CDR3 residues: CAILMEKRGGDTQYF. In DNA, the CDR3 is TGTGCCATCCTAATGGAAAAGCGGGGAGGAGATACGCAGTATTTT. The rearrangement joins TRBV10-3 to TRBJ2-3; 7 nucleotides align to TRBD2. Germline V gene data show CDR1 as ENHRY and CDR2 as SYGVKD. The V gene end was trimmed by 8 bases and the J gene end by 5 bases; junction bases not matched to a gene: 13. This CDR3 has 15 amino acids.

This clonotype was seen more than once but under ten times. The rearrangement uses TRBV27 and TRBJ1-4; D remains unclear. The CDR3 is made up of 11 amino acids. V shed 6 bases and J shed 5 bases, with 4 bases lying between them. Germline CDR1 and CDR2: MNHEY and SMNVEV (reference sequence). The CDR3 DNA follows: TGTGCCAGCAGGGAGAATGAAAAACTGTTTTTT. Translating gives CASRENEKLFF.

J is TRBJ2-7 and V is TRBV2, with D unresolved. The CDR3 consists of 13 residues. Germline assignment: CDR1 SNHLY and CDR2 FYNNEI. Trimming stripped 5 bases from V and 2 bases from J, with 10 bases between. The CDR3 loop is CASSYTMTYEQYF. The CDR3 DNA follows: TGTGCCAGCAGTTATACTATGACCTACGAGCAGTACTTC.

This clonotype was seen a handful of times. The chain combines TRBV14 with TRBJ2-1; 10 bases fit TRBD2. V shed 1 base, J shed 8 bases, and the junction held 11 bases outside the gene matches. Germline V CDR1 and CDR2: SGHDN, FVKESK. The length of the CDR3 is 17 residues. The CDR3 DNA sequence: TGTGCCAGCAGCCAAGCATCGACGCTAGCGGGAGTCTATGAGCAGTTCTTC. Translated, it gives CASSQASTLAGVYEQFF.

The table lists this clonotype with many counts. The gene calls are TRBV11-2 and TRBJ2-3; weak D call: TRBD2 (6 bases). CDR3 length equals 18 residues. Deletions cut 2 bases from V and 3 bases from J, with 21 bases between. Looked up from germline, CDR1 is SGHAT and CDR2 is FQNNGV. The CDR3 here is CASSLIGRTGVGTDTQYF. The CDR3 region has the DNA TGTGCCAGCAGCTTAATCGGACGAACGGGGGTTGGGACAGATACGCAGTATTTT.

This clonotype was observed a few times. The rearrangement links TRBV19 to TRBJ2-1; TRBD2 matches 7 bases. CDR3 size: 15 residues. V lost 8 bases, J lost 5 bases, and 12 bases stayed unmatched. Looked up from germline, CDR1 is LNHDA and CDR2 is SQIVND (reference sequence). The CDR3 loop reads CASQYRDYLNNEQFF. In DNA, the CDR3 is TGTGCCAGTCAGTATCGGGACTACCTAAACAATGAGCAGTTCTTC.